This is a list of T cell receptor beta chains from one sample in a study of cytomegalovirus exposure and HLA in healthy donors. Data came from immunoSEQ multiplex PCR; TCRdb stores just in-frame clones and leaves some out. The sample consists of some 110,000 clones, about four fifths of them appearing once. Sequencing used PBMCs. All receptors derive from a man younger than 40 in good health and CMV-seropositive. Each CDR3 is given with its conserved first and last residue. D genes are given only for firm matches. Clone size is given for some rows only: seen once, a few or many times, or a class if the clone is expanded.

-,TRBD2,TRBV2,TRBJ2-5,TGTGCCAGCAGTGACAGGACTAGCGGTTATCAACAAGAGACCCAGTACTTC,CASSDRTSGYQQETQYF
-,-,TRBV5-6,TRBJ1-2,TGTGCCAGCAGCTTGGAACCCCAAACATGGGGCTACACCTTC,CASSLEPQTWGYTF
-,-,TRBV9,TRBJ2-4,TGTGCCAGCAGCGTAAGAGCGCATGGAGGCATTCAGTACTTC,CASSVRAHGGIQYF
-,TRBD1,TRBV6-5,TRBJ2-7,TGTGCCAGCAGGACAGGGGGGAAGTCCTACGAGCAGTACTTC,CASRTGGKSYEQYF
-,-,TRBV4-1,TRBJ1-1,TGCGCCAGCAGCCAAGATATGCAGGGTCTGTCTGAAGCTTTCTTT,CASSQDMQGLSEAFF
-,TRBD2,TRBV7-6,TRBJ2-1,TGTGCCAGCAGCCCCGGGACTAGCGGATACAATGAGCAGTTCTTC,CASSPGTSGYNEQFF
-,-,TRBV7-9,TRBJ2-2,TGTGCCAGCAGCCCCGGGGGACAGACGAACACCGGGGAGCTGTTTTTT,CASSPGGQTNTGELFF
-,-,TRBV2,TRBJ1-5,TGTGCCAGCAGATTAACAGGATTCTATCAGCCCCAGCATTTT,CASRLTGFYQPQHF
-,-,TRBV5-6,TRBJ1-2,TGTGCCAGCAGGACGAGGACGGGAGGCTATGGCTACACCTTC,CASRTRTGGYGYTF
-,TRBD2,TRBV7-9,TRBJ2-5,TGTGCCAGCAGCAAATTAGCGGGAAAAGAGACCCAGTACTTC,CASSKLAGKETQYF
-,-,TRBV19,TRBJ2-7,TGTGCCAGTAGTCGCAACAGGGCCTACGAGCAGTACTTC,CASSRNRAYEQYF
-,-,TRBV2,TRBJ1-2,TGTGCCAGCCGGGACACAGCCTATGGCTACACCTTC,CASRDTAYGYTF
-,-,TRBV6-1,TRBJ1-1,TGTGCCAGCAGTGTTGGCCCCGAGAACACTGAAGCTTTCTTT,CASSVGPENTEAFF
-,-,TRBV7-9,TRBJ1-4,TGTGCCACCACCGCATCAGGGATGGAGAGGATAGATGAAAAACTGTTTTTT,CATTASGMERIDEKLFF
-,-,TRBV6-4,TRBJ1-1,TGTGCCAGCAGCCCTACTTGGGTTGGGTCAGGGATATACACTGAAGCTTTCTTT,CASSPTWVGSGIYTEAFF
once,TRBD2,TRBV5-6,TRBJ2-2,TGTGCCAGCAGCTTAAGCGGGACTAGCGGGGGGAAGAACACCGGGGAGCTGTTTTTT,CASSLSGTSGGKNTGELFF
once,-,TRBV7-6,TRBJ1-6,TGTGCCAGCAGCTTAGGGGTCAGAGGGTCACCCCTCCACTTT,CASSLGVRGSPLHF
-,-,TRBV5-1,TRBJ1-1,TGCGCCAGCAGCTTGGATAGGGGAGGGGCTGAAGCTTTCTTT,CASSLDRGGAEAFF
once,-,TRBV10-3,TRBJ1-2,TGTGCCATCAGGGAAGACGGGGGAGGAGGCTACACCTTC,CAIREDGGGGYTF
-,TRBD2,TRBV7-2,TRBJ2-3,TGTGCCAGCAGCCTCCTTAGCGGGGGTGCAGATACGCAGTATTTT,CASSLLSGGADTQYF
few,-,TRBV5-4,TRBJ1-3,TGTGCCAGCAGCTTGGGGGCGCAGGGGTCTGGAAACACCATATATTTT,CASSLGAQGSGNTIYF
once,TRBD2,TRBV19,TRBJ2-3,TGTGCCAGTAGTATAGATTGGGGGGGATCGCGCCAGTATTTT,CASSIDWGGSRQYF
-,-,TRBV5-5,TRBJ2-7,TGTGCCAGCAGCCCCGGACTGGGTAACTACGAGCAGTACTTC,CASSPGLGNYEQYF